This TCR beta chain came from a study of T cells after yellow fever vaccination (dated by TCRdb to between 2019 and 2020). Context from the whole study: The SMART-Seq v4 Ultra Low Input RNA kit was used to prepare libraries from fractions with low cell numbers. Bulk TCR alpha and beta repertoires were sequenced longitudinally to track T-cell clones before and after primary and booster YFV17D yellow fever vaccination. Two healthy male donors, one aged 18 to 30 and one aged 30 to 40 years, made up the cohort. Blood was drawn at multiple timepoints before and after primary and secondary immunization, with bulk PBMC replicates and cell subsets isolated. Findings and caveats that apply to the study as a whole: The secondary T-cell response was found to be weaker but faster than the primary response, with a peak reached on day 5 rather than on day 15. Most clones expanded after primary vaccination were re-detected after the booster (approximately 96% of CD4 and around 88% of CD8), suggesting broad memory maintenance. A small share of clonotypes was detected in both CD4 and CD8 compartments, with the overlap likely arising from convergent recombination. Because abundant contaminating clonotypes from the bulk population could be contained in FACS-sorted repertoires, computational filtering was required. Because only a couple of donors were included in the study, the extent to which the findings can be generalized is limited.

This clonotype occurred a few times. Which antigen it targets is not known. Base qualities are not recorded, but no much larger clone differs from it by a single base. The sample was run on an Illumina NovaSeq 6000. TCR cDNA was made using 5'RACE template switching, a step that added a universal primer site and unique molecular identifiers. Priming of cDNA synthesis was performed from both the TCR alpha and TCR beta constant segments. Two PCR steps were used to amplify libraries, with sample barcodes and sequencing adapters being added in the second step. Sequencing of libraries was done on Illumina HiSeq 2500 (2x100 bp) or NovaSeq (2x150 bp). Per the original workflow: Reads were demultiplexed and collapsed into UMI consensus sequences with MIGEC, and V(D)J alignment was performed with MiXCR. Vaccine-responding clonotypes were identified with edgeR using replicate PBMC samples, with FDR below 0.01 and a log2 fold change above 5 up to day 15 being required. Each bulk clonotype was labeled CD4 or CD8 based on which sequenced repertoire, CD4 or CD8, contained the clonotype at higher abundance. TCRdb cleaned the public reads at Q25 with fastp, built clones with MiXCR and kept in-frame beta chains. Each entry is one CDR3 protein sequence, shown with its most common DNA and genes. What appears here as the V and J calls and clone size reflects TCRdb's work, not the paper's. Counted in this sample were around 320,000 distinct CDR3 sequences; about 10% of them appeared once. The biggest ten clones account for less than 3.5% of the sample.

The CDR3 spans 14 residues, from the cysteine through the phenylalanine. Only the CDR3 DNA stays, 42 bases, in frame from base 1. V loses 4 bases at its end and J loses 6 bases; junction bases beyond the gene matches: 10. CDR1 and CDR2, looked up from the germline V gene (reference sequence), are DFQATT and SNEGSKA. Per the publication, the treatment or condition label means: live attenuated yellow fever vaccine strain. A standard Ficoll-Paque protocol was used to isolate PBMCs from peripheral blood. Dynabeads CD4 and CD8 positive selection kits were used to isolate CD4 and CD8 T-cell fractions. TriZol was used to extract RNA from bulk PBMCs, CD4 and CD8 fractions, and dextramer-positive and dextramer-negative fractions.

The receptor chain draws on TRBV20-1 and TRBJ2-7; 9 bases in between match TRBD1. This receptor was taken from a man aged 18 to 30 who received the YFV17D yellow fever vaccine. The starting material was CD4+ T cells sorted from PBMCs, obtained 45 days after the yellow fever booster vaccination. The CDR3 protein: CSANIPGQGGEQYF. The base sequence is TGCAGTGCTAACATTCCGGGACAGGGAGGCGAGCAGTACTTC.